The sequence of this T cell receptor (beta chain) was determined in a study of post-analysis software for immune sequencing data. Overall study context: Courses of disease covered relapsing-remitting, secondary progressive and progressive-relapsing multiple sclerosis.

Carried by the TCR beta cDNA libraries were unique molecular identifiers. The yield from about 1 to 10 million T cells was some 500,000 cDNA molecules in total. MiXCR, run by TCRdb on the PCR reads, gives a single entry per CDR3 protein. This table has roughly 700,000 distinct CDR3 sequences, approximately 30% appearing once. General observations from the study: Patients showed TRBV5-6, TRBV5-1 and TRBV20-1 among four to six TRBV segments more frequent than in controls. Same-batch preparations were strongly co-clustered by F measure. Normalized Chao1 diversity was significantly reduced in patients versus controls.

Details on this clonotype: The antigen is unknown.

With 3 bases removed from V and 11 bases from J, the gap between germline ends came to 13 bases. Per germline, CDR1 SGHAT and CDR2 FQDESV (reference sequence). The CDR3 spans 12 residues. The sequence was collected from a girl aged 10 to 17 with multiple sclerosis. Sequencing input: blood. The V and J genes are TRBV11-1 and TRBJ2-5, with a tentative D call TRBD2 (6 bases). In DNA form, the CDR3 reads TGTGCCAGCAGCTTTAGCGGTCCTGAGCAGTACTTC. Translated: CASSFSGPEQYF.